These 10 T cell receptor beta chains were sequenced from one sample in a study of Graves' ophthalmopathy and Graves' hyperthyroidism. TCR beta CDR3 amplification used RNA transcripts. HTBI primers primed a first-round RT-PCR, and a second-round multiplex PCR followed. Via MiXCR, TCRdb re-called the multiplex PCR reads, giving one row per CDR3 protein. Of hundreds of thousands of distinct CDR3 sequences listed, approximately 21% are singletons. The sequenced sample was peripheral blood. All receptors come from a young woman with stable Graves' hyperthyroidism.

This clonotype has at least ten counts. The chain recombines TRBV29-1 with TRBJ2-2, with D hard to call. The CDR3 is 12 residues long. The V end was cut by 3 bases, the J end by 4 bases, with 6 bases between. Germline CDR1 and CDR2: SQVTM and ANQGSEA. The CDR3 DNA follows: TGCAGCGTTGAGAGGCCCACCGGGGAGCTGTTTTTT. Its protein product is CSVERPTGELFF.

V and J are TRBV6-1 and TRBJ1-2; D may be TRBD1 (5 bases). Trimming pared 8 bases from V and 4 bases from J, leaving 20 bases between. Germline V gene sequence: CDR1 MNHNS, CDR2 SASEGT. The CDR3 spans 15 residues. CDR3 in amino acids: CASRGRGQGGYGYTF. In DNA, the CDR3 is TGTGCCAGCCGCGGGAGAGGGCAGGGCGGCTATGGCTACACCTTC.

The chain combines TRBV6-1 with TRBJ2-7; TRBD2 matches at 13 bases. Germline V gene lookup returns CDR1 MNHNS and CDR2 SASEGT. The CDR3 is 19 residues long. V was pared by 0 bases and J by 3 bases, with 11 bases of the junction left unmatched. CDR3 amino acids: CASSEARTSGRWAIYEQYF. CDR3 bases: TGTGCCAGCAGTGAAGCACGGACTAGCGGGAGATGGGCAATCTACGAGCAGTACTTC.

This clonotype was counted ten times or more. This chain uses TRBV29-1 with TRBJ2-5; TRBD2 agrees at 8 bases. From germline, CDR1 is SQVTM and CDR2 ANQGSEA. There are 13 residues in the CDR3. With V trimmed by 6 bases and J by 4 bases, 7 bases remained unmatched. CDR3 loop: CSVCGRFLETQYF. Written as DNA, the CDR3 is TGCAGCGTGTGCGGGAGGTTCCTAGAGACCCAGTACTTC.

This clonotype was found many times. This chain uses TRBV5-1 with TRBJ1-1, with TRBD1 identical over 11 bases. With V trimmed by 4 bases and J by 1 base, 0 bases remained unmatched. The germline V gene has CDR1 SGHRS and CDR2 YFSETQ. The CDR3 is made up of 14 amino acids. In DNA, the CDR3 is TGCGCCAGCAGCGGGACAGGGGGGAACACTGAAGCTTTCTTT. As protein: CASSGTGGNTEAFF.

This clonotype was seen at least ten times. The rearrangement joins TRBV24-1 to TRBJ1-2; TRBD1 matches 7 bases. CDR1 is KGHDR, CDR2 SFDVKD, per germline. The CDR3 sequence is 12 residues long. Trimming cost V 9 bases and J 7 bases; bases outside gene matches: 7. DNA for the CDR3: TGTGCCACCTATGGGACAGCTTCTGGCTACACCTTC. Its protein product is CATYGTASGYTF.

As regards this clonotype: Given the absence of the conserved phenylalanine or tryptophan at the CDR3 end, a read error is likely. V is TRBV12-5 and J is TRBJ1-1; D not resolved. Germline-derived CDR1 and CDR2 are LGHNT and FRNRAP. Trimming took off 5 bases at V and 7 bases at J, with 11 bases between the two ends. CDR3 size: 12 residues. CDR3 protein: CASGPQYIEAFI. As DNA, the CDR3 is TGTGCTAGTGGTCCCCAGTATATTGAAGCTTTCATT.

At least ten counts were recorded for this clonotype. The chain recombines TRBV6-1 with TRBJ1-3, with D maybe TRBD1 (5 bases). CDR1 MNHNS and CDR2 SASEGT come from the germline V gene. This CDR3 has 14 amino acids. V was trimmed by 6 bases and J by 2 bases, leaving 11 bases between them. CDR3 protein: CASRTDMAGNTIYF. CDR3 DNA sequence: TGTGCCAGCAGGACGGACATGGCTGGAAACACCATATATTTT.

V usage is TRBV20-1 and J usage is TRBJ2-5, with 7 bases aligning to TRBD2. The CDR3 loop spans 13 amino acids. Germline V gene sequence: CDR1 DFQATT, CDR2 SNEGSKA (reference sequence). V trimming: 0 bases; J trimming: 8 bases; junction bases outside the gene matches: 6. CDR3 DNA: TGCAGTGCTAGAGACCTCGCGGGAGCCACCCAGTACTTC. The encoded protein is CSARDLAGATQYF.

This clonotype was seen many times. V is TRBV29-1 and J is TRBJ2-5; D unresolved. Germline V lookup: CDR1 SQVTM, CDR2 ANQGSEA. The CDR3 length is 11 residues. Trimming left V 7 bases short and J 5 bases short, with 11 bases between. DNA for the CDR3: TGCAGCGCCGAACCTGGGGAGACCCAGTACTTC. This gives the protein CSAEPGETQYF.